This TCR beta chain was found in a study of cytomegalovirus exposure and HLA in healthy donors. Whole-study results and caveats: A few CMV-associated chains were confirmed in vitro to be specific for CMV antigens.

Deletions cut 1 base from V and 4 bases from J, with 16 bases between. The CDR3 runs 17 residues. For this clone: Antigen unknown.

Amplification used 60 Vbeta primers and 13 Jbeta primers. Using immunoSEQ multiplex PCR, the repertoire was profiled, and TCRdb retains in-frame clones only, with some absent. The sample contains about 160,000 clones, 82% of which appear only once. Sequences were obtained from PBMCs. The chain carries TRBV23-1 and TRBJ1-4; D call uncertain. TRBV23-1 is an ORF, and what it does is uncertain. The receptor was derived from a male donor in good health and CMV-seronegative. The CDR3 DNA follows: TGCGCCAGCAGTCAATTTGAGGAGGACGGGGTTAATGAAAAACTGTTTTTT. Its protein is CASSQFEEDGVNEKLFF.